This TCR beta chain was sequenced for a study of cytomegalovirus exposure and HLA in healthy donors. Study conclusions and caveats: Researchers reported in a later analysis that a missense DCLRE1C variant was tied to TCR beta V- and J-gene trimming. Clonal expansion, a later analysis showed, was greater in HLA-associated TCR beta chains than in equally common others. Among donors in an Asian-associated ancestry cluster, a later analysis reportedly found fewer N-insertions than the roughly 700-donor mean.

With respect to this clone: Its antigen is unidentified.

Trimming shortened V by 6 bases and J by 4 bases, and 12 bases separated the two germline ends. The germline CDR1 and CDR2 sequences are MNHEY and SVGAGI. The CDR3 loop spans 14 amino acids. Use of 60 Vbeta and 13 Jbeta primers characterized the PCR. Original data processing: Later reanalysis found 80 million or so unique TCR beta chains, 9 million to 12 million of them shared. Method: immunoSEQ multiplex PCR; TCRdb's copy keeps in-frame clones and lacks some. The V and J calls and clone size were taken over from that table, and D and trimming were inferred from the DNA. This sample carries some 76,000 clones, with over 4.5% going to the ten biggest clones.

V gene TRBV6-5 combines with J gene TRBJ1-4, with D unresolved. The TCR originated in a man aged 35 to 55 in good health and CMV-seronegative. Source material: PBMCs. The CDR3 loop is CASRNFRNNEKLFF. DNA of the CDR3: TGTGCCAGCAGGAATTTCAGGAATAATGAAAAACTGTTTTTT.